The 22 T cell receptor beta chains below come from one sample, sequenced in a study of identical twins. Via MiXCR, TCRdb re-called the 5' RACE reads, giving one row per CDR3 protein. The data show 200,000 to 300,000 distinct CDR3 sequences, approximately 7% seen once. These sequences were also reported in another study, on yellow fever vaccine responses in identical twins.

The material sequenced was memory (CD45RO+) T cells sorted from blood. These receptors were collected from a woman between 18 and 29 years old in good health.

This clonotype was counted between two and nine times. For the CDR3, the DNA is TGTGCCAGCAGCCAAGGCCAGGCGAACTATGGCTACACCTTC. Residues: CASSQGQANYGYTF. This chain connects TRBV3-1 to TRBJ1-2; the D is unclear. Germline lookup yields CDR1 LGHDT and CDR2 YNNKEL (reference sequence). The germline V and J ends were trimmed by 1 base and 2 bases, with 8 bases remaining between them. The CDR3 has 14 residues.

The V gene is TRBV24-1, the J gene TRBJ2-1, with 16 bases lining up with TRBD2. V trimming: 1 base; J trimming: 8 bases; junction bases outside the gene matches: 1. CDR3 size: 16 residues. CDR1 is KGHDR, CDR2 SFDVKD, per germline. The CDR3 bases are TGTGCCACCAGTGATTTTGGGACTAGCGGGAGGGATGAGCAGTTCTTC. Translating it yields CATSDFGTSGRDEQFF.

In this sample, this clonotype turned up a few times. Germline is not matched at one junction end, which may reflect a read error. The rearrangement uses TRBV20-1 and TRBJ2-3; D gene ambiguous. The CDR3 spans 16 residues. Germline V gene lookup returns CDR1 DFQATT and CDR2 SNEGSKA (reference sequence). The CDR3 here is CCARDLKLGLTDTQYF. The CDR3 nucleotides are TGCTGTGCTAGAGATCTCAAATTGGGCCTAACGGATACGCAGTATTTT.

The rearrangement uses TRBV28 and TRBJ2-7; the D gene is possibly TRBD2 (6 bases). Trimming took off 7 bases at V and 2 bases at J, with 12 bases between the two ends. The CDR3 spans 13 residues. Germline assignment: CDR1 MDHEN and CDR2 SYDVKM. CDR3 in DNA: TGTGCCAGCACCCACGGGAGACCCTACGAGCAGTACTTC. Amino acids: CASTHGRPYEQYF.

This clonotype was detected ten times or more. The rearrangement uses TRBV18 and TRBJ2-1, with TRBD1 matching 7 bases. Germline V CDR1 and CDR2: KGHSH, LQKENI. V trimming: 6 bases; J trimming: 4 bases; junction bases outside the gene matches: 9. This CDR3 has 15 amino acids. CDR3 residues: CASSLPGQLYNEQFF. The CDR3, as DNA: TGTGCCAGCTCGCTACCGGGACAGCTATACAATGAGCAGTTCTTC.

The rearrangement joins TRBV20-1 to TRBJ2-7, with 15 nucleotides matching TRBD2. The CDR3 consists of 15 residues. V was pared by 3 bases and J by 1 base, with 1 base of the junction left unmatched. Germline V gene data show CDR1 as DFQATT and CDR2 as SNEGSKA (reference sequence). The DNA of the CDR3 is TGCAGTGCTAGTGGACTAGCGGGGGGGTCCTACGAGCAGTACGTC. It is translated as CSASGLAGGSYEQYV.

This sequence joins TRBV11-2 and TRBJ1-1; possible D gene TRBD1, 6 bases. The germline gives CDR1 SGHAT, CDR2 FQNNGV. This CDR3 contains 15 residues. V lost 4 bases, J lost 2 bases, and 14 bases lay in between. The CDR3 DNA sequence: TGTGCCAGCAGCTCGGCCGGGGGCCGAAACACTGAAGCTTTCTTT. It translates to CASSSAGGRNTEAFF.

This clonotype showed up just a few times. The chain couples TRBV2 to TRBJ1-2, with 8 bases lining up with TRBD1. With V trimmed by 8 bases and J by 5 bases, 7 bases remained unmatched. Germline values: CDR1 SNHLY, CDR2 FYNNEI. There are 13 residues in the CDR3. CDR3 DNA sequence: TGTGCCAGCCCTGGTTGGACAGGGTATGGCTACACCTTC. Translated, it gives CASPGWTGYGYTF.

In its sample, this clonotype was seen a few times. The rearrangement uses TRBV4-2 and TRBJ2-2; D may be TRBD2 (6 bases). The CDR3 totals 18 residues. Germline V lookup: CDR1 LGHNA, CDR2 YNFKEQ. The V end lost 0 bases, the J end lost 1 base, and 15 bases lay between the germline ends. CDR3 region: CASSQDRGEAGNTGELFF. The CDR3 DNA follows: TGTGCCAGCAGCCAAGATAGAGGGGAGGCAGGGAACACCGGGGAGCTGTTTTTT.

This clonotype was seen only a few times. The V gene is TRBV7-9, the J gene TRBJ2-2, with TRBD2 matching 10 bases. Trimming took 2 bases from V and 4 from J; bases not matched to a gene: 7. Germline V gene lookup returns CDR1 SEHNR and CDR2 FQNEAQ (reference sequence). The CDR3 length is 17 residues. The CDR3 coding sequence is TGTGCCAGCAGCTTACAGCGGGAGGGCCGAGGCACCGGGGAGCTGTTTTTT. Translating it yields CASSLQREGRGTGELFF.

This clonotype was found a few times. The DNA for the CDR3 is TGTGCCAGCAGCTCGCGGACATCCGCTGGCGAGCAGTACTTC. Protein sequence: CASSSRTSAGEQYF. The V gene is TRBV9, the J gene TRBJ2-7, with D possibly matching TRBD1 (5 bases). The V gene's germline CDR1 is SGDLS and CDR2 YYNGEE. This CDR3 contains 14 residues. Trimming pared 4 bases from V and 6 bases from J, leaving 17 bases between. Together with reference TRBV9 and TRBJ2-7, the CDR3 gives the full variable domain: DSGVTQTPKHLITATGQRVTLRCSPRSGDLSVYWYQQSLDQGLQFLIQYYNGEERAKGNILERFSAQQFPDLHSELNLSSLELGDSALYFCASSSRTSAGEQYFGPGTRLTVT.

This clonotype has only one observation. V is TRBV28 and J is TRBJ1-5, with D perhaps TRBD1 (6 bases). Germline V lookup: CDR1 MDHEN, CDR2 SYDVKM. The CDR3 covers 14 residues. V shed 4 bases and J shed 6 bases, with 13 bases lying between them. The CDR3 nucleotides are TGTGCCAGCAGTTGGGGGGCCGCGGGTCAGCCCCAGCATTTT. As protein: CASSWGAAGQPQHF.

The CDR3 region has the DNA TGCAGTGCTAGCGCGGGGGGGCAAGAGACCCAGTACTTC. Translation: CSASAGGQETQYF. The V call is TRBV20-1, the J call TRBJ2-5; 9 bases are shared with TRBD2. Trimming cost V 3 bases and J 2 bases; bases outside gene matches: 1. This CDR3 contains 13 residues. Germline-derived CDR1 and CDR2 are DFQATT and SNEGSKA (reference sequence).

The sample holds a few counts of this clonotype. The CDR3 nucleotides read TGTGCCAGCAGCCAAGATCTTAGTCAGCCCCAGCATTTT. Its protein is CASSQDLSQPQHF. The chain links TRBV3-1 to TRBJ1-5; D uncertain. Between the trimmed V and J ends, which lost 0 bases and 6 bases, there was a span of 6 bases. CDR1 and CDR2 (germline): LGHDT, YNNKEL (reference sequence). This CDR3 is 13 amino acids long.

This clonotype has ten or more counts. The rearrangement links TRBV6-2 or TRBV6-3 to TRBJ2-7, with D perhaps TRBD2 (5 bases). V was pared by 4 bases and J by 1 base, with 8 bases between. The germline gives CDR1 MNHEY, CDR2 SVGEGT. The CDR3 totals 13 residues. CDR3 residues: CASSSLVSYEQYF. CDR3 nucleotide sequence: TGTGCCAGCAGTTCACTAGTGTCCTACGAGCAGTACTTC.

This clonotype was observed many times. The rearrangement uses TRBV4-1 and TRBJ1-2, with no clear D. Germline assignment: CDR1 MGHRA and CDR2 YSYEKL. The V end was cut by 0 bases, the J end by 1 base, with 6 bases between. The CDR3 runs 14 residues. The DNA for the CDR3 is TGCGCCAGCAGCCAAGACAGACTTAACTATGGCTACACCTTC. Residues: CASSQDRLNYGYTF.

The rearrangement uses TRBV29-1 and TRBJ1-2; TRBD1 aligns across 10 bases. Germline-derived CDR1 and CDR2 are SQVTM and ANQGSEA. Losses at the gene ends were 1 base for V and 4 bases for J; bases not matched to a gene: 6. This CDR3 is built from 15 residues. The CDR3 is CSVEGTGGSLYGYTF. The CDR3 DNA is TGCAGCGTTGAAGGGACAGGGGGTTCCCTCTATGGCTACACCTTC.

This rearrangement joins TRBV28 to TRBJ2-6; D may be TRBD1 or TRBD2 (6 bases each). The CDR3 has 17 residues. CDR1 is MDHEN and CDR2 is SYDVKM in the germline V gene. V shed 1 base and J shed 1 base, with 11 bases lying between them. This CDR3 is CASSLSEGVSGANVLTF. The CDR3 coding sequence is TGTGCCAGCAGTTTATCGGAGGGGGTTTCTGGGGCCAACGTCCTGACTTTC.

The genes are TRBV7-8 and TRBJ2-1, with 7 positions matching TRBD2. V was clipped by 8 bases and J by 6 bases; unmatched bases: 10. The CDR3 contains 14 residues. Germline CDR1 and CDR2: SGHVS and FQNEAQ. As DNA, the CDR3 is TGTGCCAGCGTCCGACGGGACTACCTCAATGAGCAGTTCTTC. Residues: CASVRRDYLNEQFF.

This clonotype was picked up many times. The J gene is TRBJ2-3, the V gene TRBV29-1; either TRBD1 or TRBD2 may fit D (5 bases each). Deletions cut 0 bases from V and 2 bases from J, with 12 bases between. The germline V gene has CDR1 SQVTM and CDR2 ANQGSEA. CDR3 size: 15 residues. CDR3 coding DNA: TGCAGCGTTGAAGATGGGGGATTTTACACAGATACGCAGTATTTT. It is translated as CSVEDGGFYTDTQYF.

The V gene is TRBV25-1, the J gene TRBJ2-6, with 11 bases aligning to TRBD1. This CDR3 contains 21 residues. J lost 0 bases, V lost 4 bases, and 14 bases had no gene match. Germline V lookup: CDR1 MGHDK, CDR2 SYGVNS. The CDR3 region has the DNA TGTGCCAGCAGTGGGGTTGGACAGGGGGCCCCATGGGGCTCTGGGGCCAACGTCCTGACTTTC. This sequence encodes CASSGVGQGAPWGSGANVLTF. The full variable domain, with the rest looked up from reference TRBV25-1 and TRBJ2-6, is EADIYQTPRYLVIGTGKKITLECSQTMGHDKMYWYQQDPGMELHLIHYSYGVNSTEKGDLSSESTVSRIRTEHFPLTLESARPSHTSQYLCASSGVGQGAPWGSGANVLTFGAGSRLTVL.

The chain employs TRBV6-1 and TRBJ2-5, with 7 bases identical to TRBD1. CDR3 length: 15 amino acids. Per germline, CDR1 MNHNS and CDR2 SASEGT. Germline trimming cut 7 bases from V and 3 bases from J; bases unmatched to any gene: 11. The CDR3, as DNA: TGTGCCAGCACCGTATCCGCCGGGACAGAAGAGACCCAGTACTTC. This translates into CASTVSAGTEETQYF.